This TCR beta chain appears in the sequencing data of a study of post-analysis software for immune sequencing data. Study-level background: The cohort encompassed relapsing-remitting, secondary progressive and progressive-relapsing multiple sclerosis disease courses. Study observations and caveats: In patients, about five TRBV segments were more frequent than in controls, with TRBV5-6, TRBV5-1 and TRBV20-1 among them.

Tagging with unique molecular identifiers was a feature of the TCR beta cDNA libraries. From the PCR reads, TCRdb called clonotypes with MiXCR, one entry per CDR3 protein. The table lists about 430,000 distinct CDR3 sequences, less than 40% of them singletons. Notes on this clonotype: Antigen unknown.

Trimming took 6 bases from V and 5 from J, leaving 8 bases between them. The CDR3 totals 12 residues. This chain connects TRBV12-3 or TRBV12-4 to TRBJ2-1; D possibly corresponds to TRBD1 (5 bases). This sequence was found in a girl between 2 and 10 years old with multiple sclerosis. Source material: blood. The chain's CDR3 is CASSWTNNEQFF. CDR3 bases: TGTGCCAGCAGCTGGACAAACAATGAGCAGTTCTTC.